Below are 8 T cell receptor beta chains sequenced from a single sample in a study of shared clonotypes between healthy human individuals. Sequenced by immunoSEQ multiplex PCR; TCRdb stores in-frame clones only, minus some. This sample yields around 430,000 clones, of which roughly 83% are seen a single time; less than 15% belongs to the top ten. Sequencing was performed on PBMCs. The receptors originated from a woman in her 40s in good health. Some clones in this sample may be carry-over from other donors' samples.

The J gene is TRBJ1-1, the V gene TRBV28; D call uncertain. This CDR3 is 14 amino acids long. Trimming pared 4 bases from V and 0 bases from J, leaving 9 bases between. Germline CDR1 reads MDHEN; CDR2 reads SYDVKM. CDR3 loop: CASSSPFMNTEAFF. The CDR3 DNA sequence: TGTGCCAGCAGTTCTCCCTTCATGAACACTGAAGCTTTCTTT.

This sequence joins TRBV27 and TRBJ2-1; tentatively, D is TRBD2 (5 bases). The V gene's germline CDR1 is MNHEY and CDR2 SMNVEV (reference sequence). This CDR3 spans 15 amino acids. The germline V and J ends were trimmed by 5 bases and 3 bases, with 14 bases remaining between them. CDR3 in amino acids: CASSGLNSGYNEQFF. The CDR3 DNA sequence: TGTGCCAGCAGTGGCTTAAACAGCGGCTACAATGAGCAGTTCTTC.

The chain combines TRBV10-3 with TRBJ2-7, with D tentatively TRBD1 (6 bases). Trimming removed 11 bases at V and 0 bases at J, with 14 bases between. This CDR3 contains 13 residues. Germline V gene lookup returns CDR1 ENHRY and CDR2 SYGVKD. The CDR3 spells CAAHRELSYEQYF. In DNA form, the CDR3 reads TGTGCCGCGCACAGGGAACTCTCCTACGAGCAGTACTTC.

About this clone: A far larger clone is just one base off, so this is likely a read error. The chain has TRBV19 and TRBJ1-5; D is possibly TRBD1 (6 bases). Germline V CDR1 and CDR2: LNHDA, SQIVND (reference sequence). The CDR3 is 15 residues long. V lost 3 bases and J 7 bases, leaving 16 bases between the germline ends. CDR3: CASSIPGTRFQPQHF. The CDR3 DNA sequence: TGTGCCAGTAGTATCCCCGGGACAAGGTTCCAGCCCCAGCATTTT.

V is TRBV2 and J is TRBJ1-1; D not resolved. The V end was cut by 4 bases, the J end by 7 bases, with 7 bases between. The V gene's germline CDR1 is SNHLY and CDR2 FYNNEI. The CDR3 sequence is 11 residues long. This chain's CDR3 is CASSAYVEAFF. Here the CDR3 DNA reads TGTGCCAGCAGTGCATACGTTGAAGCTTTCTTT.

V is TRBV20-1 and J is TRBJ2-7, with D unclear. This CDR3 is built from 11 residues. Germline lookup yields CDR1 DFQATT and CDR2 SNEGSKA (reference sequence). V was shortened by 5 bases and J by 7 bases, with 12 bases between the two germline ends. The chain's CDR3 is CSAGVGAEQYF. CDR3 nucleotides: TGCAGTGCTGGGGTAGGAGCGGAGCAGTACTTC.

The chain has TRBV4-3 and TRBJ2-2; D possibly corresponds to TRBD1 (6 bases). V dropped 0 bases and J dropped 2 bases, with 13 bases sitting between them. Germline CDR1 reads LGHNA; CDR2 reads YSLEER. This CDR3 has 17 residues. The CDR3 DNA reads TGCGCCAGCAGCCAAGAGCCGGGACACCAAAACACCGGGGAGCTGTTTTTT. Amino acid sequence: CASSQEPGHQNTGELFF.

The chain is built from TRBV28 and TRBJ2-7; D is unclear. The CDR3 spans 13 residues. CDR1 is MDHEN and CDR2 is SYDVKM in the germline V gene. With 7 bases removed from V and 3 bases from J, the gap between germline ends came to 13 bases. The CDR3 DNA reads as TGTGCCAGCATTGGAAGGGTCAGCTACGAGCAGTACTTC. Translating it yields CASIGRVSYEQYF. The variable domain in full, with the rest retrieved from reference TRBV28 and TRBJ2-7, is DVKVTQSSRYLVKRTGEKVFLECVQDMDHENMFWYRQDPGLGLRLIYFSYDVKMKEKGDIPEGYSVSREKKERFSLILESASTNQTSMYLCASIGRVSYEQYFGPGTRLTVT.